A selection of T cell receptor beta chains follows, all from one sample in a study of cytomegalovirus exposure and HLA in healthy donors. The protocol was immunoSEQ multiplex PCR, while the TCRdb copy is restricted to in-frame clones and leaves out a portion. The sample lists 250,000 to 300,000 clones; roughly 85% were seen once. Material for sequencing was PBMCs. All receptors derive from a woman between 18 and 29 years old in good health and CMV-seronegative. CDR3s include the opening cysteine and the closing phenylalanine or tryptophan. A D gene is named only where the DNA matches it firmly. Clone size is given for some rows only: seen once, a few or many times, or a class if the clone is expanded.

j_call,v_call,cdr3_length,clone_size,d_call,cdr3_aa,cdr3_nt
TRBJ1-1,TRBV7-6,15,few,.,CASSLARPGLEVAFF,TGTGCCAGCAGCTTAGCGCGGCCGGGTTTAGAAGTGGCTTTCTTT
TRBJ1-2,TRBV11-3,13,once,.,CASSLRTREAPSF,TGTGCCAGCAGCTTAAGGACGCGGGAAGCTCCCTCCTTC
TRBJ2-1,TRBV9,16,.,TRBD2,CASSPWNSGALNEQFF,TGTGCCAGCAGCCCTTGGAATAGCGGGGCTTTAAATGAGCAGTTCTTC
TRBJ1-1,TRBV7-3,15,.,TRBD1,CASSLKGQLNTEAFF,TGTGCCAGCAGCTTAAAGGGACAGCTGAACACTGAAGCTTTCTTT
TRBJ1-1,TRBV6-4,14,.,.,CASSRTTGNSEAFF,TGTGCCAGCAGTCGTACAACAGGGAATTCTGAAGCTTTCTTT
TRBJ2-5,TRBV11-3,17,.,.,CASSLDLWAEGQETQYF,TGTGCCAGCAGCTTAGACCTCTGGGCGGAGGGCCAAGAGACCCAGTACTTC
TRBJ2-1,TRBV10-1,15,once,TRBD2,CASSEFAGAHNEQFF,TGCGCCAGCAGTGAGTTCGCGGGAGCGCACAATGAGCAGTTCTTC
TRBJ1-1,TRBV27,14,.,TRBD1,CASSPRQGYTEAFF,TGTGCCAGCAGTCCCCGACAGGGGTACACTGAAGCTTTCTTT
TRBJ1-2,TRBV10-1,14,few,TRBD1,CASSPNPMTGAFTF,TGCGCCAGCAGCCCCAACCCTATGACAGGGGCGTTCACCTTC
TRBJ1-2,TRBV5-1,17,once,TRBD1,CASSLKGAKSGNYGYTF,TGCGCCAGCAGCTTGAAGGGGGCGAAATCGGGAAACTATGGCTACACCTTC
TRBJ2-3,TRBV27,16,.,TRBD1,CASSPRGGLSTDTQYF,TGTGCCAGCAGTCCCCGAGGGGGCCTGAGCACAGATACGCAGTATTTT
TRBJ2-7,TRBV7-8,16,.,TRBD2,CASSYLLAGLAYEQYF,TGTGCCAGCAGTTATTTACTAGCGGGGCTGGCCTACGAGCAGTACTTC
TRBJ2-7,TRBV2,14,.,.,CASKPDTVGYEQYF,TGTGCCAGCAAGCCCGACACCGTGGGCTACGAGCAGTACTTC
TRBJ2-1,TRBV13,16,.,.,CASSSLDSQRYNEQFF,TGTGCCAGCAGCTCCCTTGATTCCCAGCGCTACAATGAGCAGTTCTTC
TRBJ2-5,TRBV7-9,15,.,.,CASSLGGERRETQYF,TGTGCCAGCAGCTTAGGTGGGGAGAGAAGAGAGACCCAGTACTTC
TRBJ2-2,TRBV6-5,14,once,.,CASSSPLFPGELFF,TGTGCCAGCAGTTCCCCCCTTTTTCCCGGGGAGCTGTTTTTT
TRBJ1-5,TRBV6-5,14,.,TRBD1,CASSLAGGNQPQHF,TGTGCCAGCAGTCTCGCAGGGGGTAATCAGCCCCAGCATTTT
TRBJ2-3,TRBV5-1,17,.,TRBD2,CASSHGTSGKVTDTQYF,TGCGCCAGCAGCCATGGGACTAGCGGGAAGGTTACAGATACGCAGTATTTT
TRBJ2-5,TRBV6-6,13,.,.,CASSAGFQETQYF,TGTGCCAGCAGTGCAGGGTTCCAAGAGACCCAGTACTTC
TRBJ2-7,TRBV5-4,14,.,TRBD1,CASSLGQGAYEQYF,TGTGCCAGCAGCTTGGGACAGGGAGCCTACGAGCAGTACTTC
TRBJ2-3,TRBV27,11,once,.,CASSPGVTQYF,TGTGCCAGCAGTCCGGGTGTCACGCAGTATTTT
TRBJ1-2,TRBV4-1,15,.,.,CASSPGETSGYGYTF,TGCGCCAGCTCCCCTGGGGAGACTTCGGGCTATGGCTACACCTTC
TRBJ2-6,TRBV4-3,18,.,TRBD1,CASSHAGQASSGANVLTF,TGCGCCAGCAGCCATGCGGGACAGGCGAGCTCTGGGGCCAACGTCCTGACTTTC
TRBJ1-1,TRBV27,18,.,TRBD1,CASRPRYTNRGMNTEAFF,TGTGCCAGCAGACCGCGTTATACTAACAGGGGCATGAACACTGAAGCTTTCTTT
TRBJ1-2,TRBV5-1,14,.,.,CASSLNGEGYGYTF,TGCGCCAGCAGCTTGAACGGGGAGGGCTATGGCTACACCTTC
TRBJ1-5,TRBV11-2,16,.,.,CASSSPPTGGNQPQHF,TGTGCCAGCAGCTCCCCACCGACGGGCGGGAATCAGCCCCAGCATTTT
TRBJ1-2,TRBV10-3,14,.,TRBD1,CAILPDRGPGGYTF,TGTGCCATTCTCCCGGACAGGGGGCCAGGTGGCTACACCTTC
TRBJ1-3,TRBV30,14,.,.,CAWSATTAGNTIYF,TGTGCCTGGAGTGCGACAACGGCTGGAAACACCATATATTTT
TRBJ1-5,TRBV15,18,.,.,CATSREIGTLRRNQPQHF,TGTGCCACCAGCAGAGAGATTGGGACACTAAGGCGTAATCAGCCCCAGCATTTT
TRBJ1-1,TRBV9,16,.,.,CASSVGGTSRVSEAFF,TGTGCCAGCAGCGTAGGGGGAACTAGTCGAGTGTCTGAAGCTTTCTTT
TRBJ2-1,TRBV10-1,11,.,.,CASSESLVLFF,TGCGCCAGCAGTGAGTCCTTAGTTTTGTTCTTC